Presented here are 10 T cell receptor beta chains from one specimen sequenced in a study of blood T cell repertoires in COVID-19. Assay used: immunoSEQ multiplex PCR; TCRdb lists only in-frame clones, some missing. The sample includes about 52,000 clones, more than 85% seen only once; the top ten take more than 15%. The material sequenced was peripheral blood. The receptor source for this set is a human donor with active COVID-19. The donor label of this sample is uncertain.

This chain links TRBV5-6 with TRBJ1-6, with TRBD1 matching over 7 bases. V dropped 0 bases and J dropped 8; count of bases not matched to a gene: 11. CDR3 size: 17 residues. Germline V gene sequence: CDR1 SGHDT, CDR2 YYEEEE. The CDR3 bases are TGTGCCAGCAGCTTGGAGGAGGGGGCGGAATTACATTCACCCCTCCACTTT. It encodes CASSLEEGAELHSPLHF. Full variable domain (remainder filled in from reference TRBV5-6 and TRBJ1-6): DAGVTQSPTHLIKTRGQQVTLRCSPKSGHDTVSWYQQALGQGPQFIFQYYEEEERQRGNFPDRFSGHQFPNYSSELNVNALLLGDSALYLCASSLEEGAELHSPLHFGNGTRLTVT.

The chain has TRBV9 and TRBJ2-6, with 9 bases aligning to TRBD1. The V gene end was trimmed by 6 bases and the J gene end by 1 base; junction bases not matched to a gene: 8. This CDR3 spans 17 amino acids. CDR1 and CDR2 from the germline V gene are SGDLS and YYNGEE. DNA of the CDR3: TGTGCCAGCACCCGAACAGGGGGCGTTTCTGGGGCCAACGTCCTGACTTTC. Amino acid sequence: CASTRTGGVSGANVLTF.

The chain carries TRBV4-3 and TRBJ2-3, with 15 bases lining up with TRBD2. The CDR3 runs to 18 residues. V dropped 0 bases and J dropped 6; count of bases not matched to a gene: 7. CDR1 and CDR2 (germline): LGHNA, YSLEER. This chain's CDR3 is CASSQDRSGTSGRDTQYF. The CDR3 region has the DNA TGCGCCAGCAGCCAAGATCGCTCCGGGACTAGCGGGAGGGATACGCAGTATTTT.

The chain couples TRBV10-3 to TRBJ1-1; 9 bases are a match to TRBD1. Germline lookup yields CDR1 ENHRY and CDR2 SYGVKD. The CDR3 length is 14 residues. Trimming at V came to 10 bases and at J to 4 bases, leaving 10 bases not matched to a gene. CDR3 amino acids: CATQGAEDRTEAFF. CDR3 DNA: TGTGCCACACAGGGGGCCGAAGACCGCACTGAAGCTTTCTTT.

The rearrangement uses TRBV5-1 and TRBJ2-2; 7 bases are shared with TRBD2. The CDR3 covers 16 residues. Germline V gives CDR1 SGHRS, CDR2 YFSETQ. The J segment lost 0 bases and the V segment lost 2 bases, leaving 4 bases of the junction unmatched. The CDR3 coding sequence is TGCGCCAGCAGCTTCGGGACTACCGCGAACACCGGGGAGCTGTTTTTT. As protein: CASSFGTTANTGELFF.

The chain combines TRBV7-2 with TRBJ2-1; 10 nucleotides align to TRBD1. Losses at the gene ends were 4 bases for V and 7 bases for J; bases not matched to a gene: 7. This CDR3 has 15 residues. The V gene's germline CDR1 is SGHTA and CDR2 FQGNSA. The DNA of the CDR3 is TGTGCCAGCAGCTATGCCGGGACAGGGGCAAATGAGCAGTTCTTC. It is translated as CASSYAGTGANEQFF. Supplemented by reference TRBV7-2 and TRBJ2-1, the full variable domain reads GAGVSQSPSNKVTEKGKDVELRCDPISGHTALYWYRQSLGQGLEFLIYFQGNSAPDKSGLPSDRFSAERTGGSVSTLTIQRTQQEDSAVYLCASSYAGTGANEQFFGPGTRLTVL.

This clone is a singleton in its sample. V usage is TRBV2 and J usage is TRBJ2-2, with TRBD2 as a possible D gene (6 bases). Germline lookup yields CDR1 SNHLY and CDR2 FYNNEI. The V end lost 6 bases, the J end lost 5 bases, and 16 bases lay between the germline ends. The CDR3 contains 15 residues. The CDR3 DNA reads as TGTGCCAGCAGGGTGGGCGGGGTATTAACCGGGGAGCTGTTTTTT. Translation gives CASRVGGVLTGELFF.

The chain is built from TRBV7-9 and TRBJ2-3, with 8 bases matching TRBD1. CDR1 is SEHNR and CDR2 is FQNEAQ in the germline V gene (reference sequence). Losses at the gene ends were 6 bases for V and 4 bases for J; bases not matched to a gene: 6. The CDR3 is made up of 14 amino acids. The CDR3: CASSRGQGPDTQYF. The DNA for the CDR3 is TGTGCCAGCAGTCGTGGACAGGGTCCAGATACGCAGTATTTT. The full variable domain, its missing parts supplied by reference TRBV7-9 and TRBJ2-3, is DTGVSQNPRHKITKRGQNVTFRCDPISEHNRLYWYRQTLGQGPEFLTYFQNEAQLEKSRLLSDRFSAERPKGSFSTLEIQRTEQGDSAMYLCASSRGQGPDTQYFGPGTRLTVL.

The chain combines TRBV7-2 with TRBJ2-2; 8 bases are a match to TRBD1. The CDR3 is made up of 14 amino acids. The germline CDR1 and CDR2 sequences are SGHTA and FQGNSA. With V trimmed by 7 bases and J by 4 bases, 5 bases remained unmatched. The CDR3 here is CASTWTGITGELFF. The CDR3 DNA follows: TGTGCCAGCACATGGACAGGGATCACCGGGGAGCTGTTTTTT.

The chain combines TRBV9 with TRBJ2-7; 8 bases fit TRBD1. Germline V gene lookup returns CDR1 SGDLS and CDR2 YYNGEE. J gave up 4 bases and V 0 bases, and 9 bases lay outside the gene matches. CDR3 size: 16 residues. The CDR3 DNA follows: TGTGCCAGCAGCGTAGGTCAGGGGGCGCGTACGTACGAGCAGTACTTC. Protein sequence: CASSVGQGARTYEQYF.